This T cell receptor (beta chain) came from a study of chemoradiotherapy in HPV16-positive cancers. Losses at the gene ends were 4 bases for V and 8 bases for J; bases not matched to a gene: 4. Germline assignment: CDR1 SGHDT and CDR2 YYEEEE. This CDR3 has 12 amino acids. This clone was observed once. TCRdb keeps only in-frame clones here, not all; method: immunoSEQ multiplex PCR. Of 10,000 or so clones listed, approximately 84% are singletons. The TCR was taken from a human donor with HPV-associated anogenital cancer. The genes are TRBV5-6 and TRBJ1-1; 8 positions agree with TRBD1. Material: blood, obtained from a patient who underwent chemoradiotherapy. CDR3 DNA: TGTGCCAGCAGCGCGGGACAGGAGGAAGCTTTCTTT. Protein: CASSAGQEEAFF.